This T cell receptor (beta chain) was captured by sequencing in a study of blood T cell repertoires in COVID-19. Study as a whole: Some COVID-19 samples were acute and others convalescent; all came from the United States, Italy and Spain. T cells, B-cell-depleted T cells, or PBMCs provided the cDNA or gDNA that served as material.

Seattle patients were enrolled during active infection and followed longitudinally. Germline-derived CDR1 and CDR2 are SGHRS and YFSETQ. Trimming took 1 base from V and 4 from J, leaving 12 bases between them. The CDR3 covers 15 residues. Original analysis: How many nucleated cells were present was estimated from reference gene primer amplification. Sequencing used immunoSEQ multiplex PCR; TCRdb keeps in-frame clones, though not all of them. For V, J and clone size, that table is used; D and trimming come from the DNA. This sample has over 65,000 clones, with around 82% found just once. This receptor was obtained from a man aged 55 to 70 with COVID-19, enrolled during active disease. This rearrangement joins TRBV5-1 to TRBJ1-3; no reliable D call. Sequenced sample: peripheral blood. In nucleotides, the CDR3 is TGCGCCAGCAGCTTGCCGGAAACGGGAGGAAACACCATATATTTT. Its protein is CASSLPETGGNTIYF.